This record covers a single T cell receptor beta chain. No antigen is known for it. No much larger clone exists at a distance of one base, and base qualities are not known. Using the deep immunoSEQ assay, multiplex PCR amplified TCR CDR3 regions from genomic DNA. Extracted genomic DNA from each cell subset was spread evenly across all wells of several immunoSEQ 96-well plates, with each plate serving as a replicate. For sorted subsets, each replicate PCR was loaded with approximately 200 ng genomic DNA, equivalent to some 27,000 T cell genomes. Purified libraries were quantified with a Qubit 3.0 fluorometer, sized on a Bioanalyzer 2100, and re-quantified with the KAPA Library Quantification kit. Every immunoSEQ 96-well plate was sequenced on a dedicated single-read 150-cycle Illumina NextSeq 550 flow cell. The source study handled its data this way. Because the immunoSEQ output held only junctional sequences and lacked quality scores, the filtering could not match the filtering applied to full-length reads. To assign V/J genes and CDR3, sequences were annotated against IMGT germline references using PyIR, a Python wrapper for IgBLAST v1.9. Reads with weak V/J assignments (E-value above 1e-6), missing CDR3, stop codons, out-of-frame junctions, or ambiguous translated residues were removed. V3J clonotypes were defined by identical inferred V gene, J gene, and CDR3 amino acid sequence. Percentage overlap between repertoires was calculated by dividing the number of shared unique clonotypes by the size of the smaller repertoire. Repertoire richness was assessed with RTK rarefaction, the Chao1 estimator, and Recon v2.1 estimates of unobserved clonotypes. OLGA was used to compute generation probabilities for all TCRbeta clonotypes that the gDNA method yielded from a handful of donors. TCRdb retrieved this table from immuneACCESS and kept in-frame rearrangements only. Not all clones are present; in checked studies, unresolved V genes account for under half, and no reason is known for the remainder. That table supplies the V and J calls and clone size; D and trimming were determined from the DNA. The sample records millions of clones, 93% of which are singletons. Of the sample, under 0.45% is held by the ten largest clones.

The donors were healthy, HIV-negative adults with no recently reported acute infections or vaccinations. Every donor was a Caucasian adult residing in Nashville, Tennessee, USA. CD4+ T cells were enriched through magnetic negative selection, after which naive cells were positively selected on CD45RA and the remaining negative fraction served as the memory subset. Blood was collected by leukapheresis, and PBMCs were isolated by Ficoll-Histopaque density gradient centrifugation and then cryopreserved in liquid nitrogen vapor phase. Purity and quantity of every magnetically sorted T cell population were checked by analytical flow cytometry. Each sorted fraction had its genomic DNA isolated and then quantified by UV absorbance on a Nanodrop 2000c. This sample was included in a study of shared clonotypes between healthy human individuals (dated by TCRdb to 2018 to 2020). For context, the study as a whole: Two women and a few men aged 18 to 49 years were included in the cohort. Per donor, three plates each were used for CD4 naive and CD4 memory, two for CD8 naive, and one for CD8 memory. To estimate repertoire size and how much clonotypes are shared between individuals, the study performed deep sequencing of blood TCR repertoires from five healthy adults. To increase sequencing depth and limit assay-specific biases, different laboratories used diverse techniques to prepare libraries and sequence TCR repertoires. Each donor's leukapheresis produced roughly between roughly 0.85 and 10 billion PBMCs.

Overall results and qualifications from the work: Because the study included only a small number of donors, the genetic and exposure-history diversity represented was limited. Larger estimated clonotype richness was generally found for naive subsets than for memory subsets. Only blood was sampled, and tissue TCR repertoires likely differ from those in blood. Rarefaction of sorted-subset datasets indicated incomplete sequencing despite the large sequencing depth. Pairwise subsampling led to the expectation that sequencing depth would affect the degree of clonotype sharing among donors. Across four donors, 4.5% to 6.5% of naive CD4, roughly 3.5% of naive CD8, under 2.5% of memory CD4, and approximately 0.4% of memory CD8 clonotypes were shared. Compared with non-shared clonotypes, the clonotypes found in all four sorted-subset donors had higher generation probabilities.

For CDR1 and CDR2, the germline V gene lists LGHNA and YSLEER. The CDR3, from cysteine to phenylalanine, totals 18 residues. Solely the CDR3 DNA is kept, with 54 bases framed from the first base. Trimming takes 0 bases off V and 5 bases off J; junction bases not matched to a gene: 10. The chain was built from TRBV4-3 and TRBJ2-5; 12 of the junction bases match TRBD2. The clonotype originates from a man younger than 35 in good health. Some clones in this sample may be carry-over from other donors' samples. Sequencing was done on a sample of naive CD4+ T cells from PBMCs. Interpreted using the paper, the cell subset or site label stands for: CD45RA+ positively selected. The DNA sequence is given as TGCGCCAGCAGCCAAGATCTCTCTAGCGGGAGGGTCGGGGAGACCCAGTACTTC. The translation is CASSQDLSSGRVGETQYF.